This T cell receptor beta chain was recorded in a study of tumor-infiltrating lymphocytes in primary liver carcinoma. About the research overall: With diameters of about 4 to 10 cm, tumors were stage T1-T3 N0M0.

This clonotype was seen repeatedly, ten times or more. The antigen is not known. In addition to blood RNA drawn from unsorted whole blood, germline DNA was extracted. Sampling before surgery obtained roughly 3.8 milliliters of peripheral blood. V dropped 5 bases and J dropped 4 bases, with 12 bases sitting between them. CDR3 length equals 13 residues. CDR1 is MNHNY, CDR2 SVGAGI, per germline (reference sequence). Broader study findings: Samples, which were bulk and unsorted, did not allow CD4+ and CD8+ repertoires to be compared. The overlap of tumor-adjacent and tumor-blood pairs was smaller than that of tumor region pairs.

Constant-region priming of roughly 500 ng total RNA yielded TCR beta cDNA. A slightly modified ARM-PCR protocol with three nested multiplex PCR rounds produced these TCR beta libraries. A C-beta reverse primer and TRBV1-TRBV30 forward primers served in each of the first two PCR rounds, at 10 cycles apiece. From the multiplex PCR reads, TCRdb called clonotypes with MiXCR, one entry per CDR3 protein. The top ten clones hold roughly 6.5% of a sample with 330,000 or so distinct CDR3 sequences, 65% of them seen once. The sequenced sample consisted of peripheral blood. The chain combines TRBV6-6 with TRBJ2-7; D tentatively fits TRBD1 or TRBD2 (5 bases each). The source of this sequence is a middle-aged man with primary liver carcinoma and hepatitis B virus infection. CDR3 in DNA: TGTGCCAGCAGTGCCGGGGCGCGATACGAGCAGTACTTC. This translates into CASSAGARYEQYF.